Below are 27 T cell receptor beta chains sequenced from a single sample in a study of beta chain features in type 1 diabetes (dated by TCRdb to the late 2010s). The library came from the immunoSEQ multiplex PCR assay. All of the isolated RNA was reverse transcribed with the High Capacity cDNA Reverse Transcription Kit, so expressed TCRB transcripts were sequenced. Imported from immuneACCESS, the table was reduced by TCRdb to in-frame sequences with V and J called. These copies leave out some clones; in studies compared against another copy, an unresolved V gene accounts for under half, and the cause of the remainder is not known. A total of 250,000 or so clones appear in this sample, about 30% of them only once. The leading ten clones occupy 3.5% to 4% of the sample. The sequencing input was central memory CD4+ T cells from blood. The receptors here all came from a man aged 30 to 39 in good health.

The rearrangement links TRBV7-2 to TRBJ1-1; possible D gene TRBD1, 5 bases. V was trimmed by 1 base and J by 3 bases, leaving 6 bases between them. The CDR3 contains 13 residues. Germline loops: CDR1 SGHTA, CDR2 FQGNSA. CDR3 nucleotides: TGTGCCAGCAGCTTAGTCAGGGACACTGAAGCTTTCTTT. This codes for CASSLVRDTEAFF.

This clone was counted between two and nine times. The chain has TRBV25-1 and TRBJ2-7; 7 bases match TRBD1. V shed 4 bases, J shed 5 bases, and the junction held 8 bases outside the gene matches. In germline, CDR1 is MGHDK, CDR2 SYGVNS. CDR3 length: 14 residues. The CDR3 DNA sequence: TGTGCCAGCAGTGGGACACAGGGGATGGACGAGCAGTACTTC. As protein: CASSGTQGMDEQYF.

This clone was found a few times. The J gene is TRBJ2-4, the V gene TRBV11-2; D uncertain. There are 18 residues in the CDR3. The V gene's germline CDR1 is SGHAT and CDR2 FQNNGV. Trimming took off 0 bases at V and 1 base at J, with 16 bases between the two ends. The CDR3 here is CASSLDVARANAKNIQYF. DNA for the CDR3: TGTGCCAGCAGCTTAGATGTGGCCCGAGCAAATGCCAAAAACATTCAGTACTTC. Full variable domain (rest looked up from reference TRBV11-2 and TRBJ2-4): EAGVAQSPRYKIIEKRQSVAFWCNPISGHATLYWYQQILGQGPKLLIQFQNNGVVDDSQLPKDRFSAERLKGVDSTLKIQPAKLEDSAVYLCASSLDVARANAKNIQYFGAGTRLSVL.

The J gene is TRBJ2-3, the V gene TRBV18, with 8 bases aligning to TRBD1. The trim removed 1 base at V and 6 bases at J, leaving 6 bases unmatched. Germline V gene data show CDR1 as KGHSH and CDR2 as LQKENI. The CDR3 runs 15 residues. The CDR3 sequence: CASSPLSGGHDTQYF. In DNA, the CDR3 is TGTGCCAGCTCACCACTGTCAGGGGGCCATGATACGCAGTATTTT.

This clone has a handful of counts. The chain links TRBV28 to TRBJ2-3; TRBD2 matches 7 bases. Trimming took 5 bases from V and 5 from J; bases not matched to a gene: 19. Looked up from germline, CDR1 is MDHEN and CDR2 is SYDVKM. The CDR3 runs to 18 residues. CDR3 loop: CASSPATRGGKREDTQYF. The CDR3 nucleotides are TGTGCCAGCAGTCCGGCTACCCGGGGAGGGAAGCGCGAAGATACGCAGTATTTT.

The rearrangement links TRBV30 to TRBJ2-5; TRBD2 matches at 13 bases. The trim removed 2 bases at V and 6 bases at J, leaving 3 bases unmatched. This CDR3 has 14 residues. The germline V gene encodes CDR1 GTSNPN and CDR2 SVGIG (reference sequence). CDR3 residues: CAWSRTSGRQTQYF. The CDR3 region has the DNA TGTGCCTGGAGTCGGACTAGCGGGAGACAGACCCAGTACTTC.

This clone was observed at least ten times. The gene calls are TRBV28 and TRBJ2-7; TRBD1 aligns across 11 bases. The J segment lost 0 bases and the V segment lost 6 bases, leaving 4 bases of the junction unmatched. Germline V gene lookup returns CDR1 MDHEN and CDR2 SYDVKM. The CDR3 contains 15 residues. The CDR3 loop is CASRRDRGFSYEQYF. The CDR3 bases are TGTGCCAGCAGGAGGGACAGGGGGTTCTCCTACGAGCAGTACTTC.

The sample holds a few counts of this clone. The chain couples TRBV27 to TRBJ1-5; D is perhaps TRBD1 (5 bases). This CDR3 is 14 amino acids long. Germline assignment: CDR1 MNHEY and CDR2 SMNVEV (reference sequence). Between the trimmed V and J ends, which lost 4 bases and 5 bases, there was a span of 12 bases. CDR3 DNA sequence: TGTGCCAGCAGTTGGGGACTTCCAGATCAGCCCCAGCATTTT. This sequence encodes CASSWGLPDQPQHF.

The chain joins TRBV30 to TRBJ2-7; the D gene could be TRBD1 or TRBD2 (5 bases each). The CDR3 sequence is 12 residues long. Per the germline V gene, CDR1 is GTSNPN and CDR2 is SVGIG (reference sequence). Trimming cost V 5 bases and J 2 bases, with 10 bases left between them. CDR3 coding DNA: TGTGCCTGGGCGAGGGGACCCTACGAGCAGTACTTC. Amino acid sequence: CAWARGPYEQYF.

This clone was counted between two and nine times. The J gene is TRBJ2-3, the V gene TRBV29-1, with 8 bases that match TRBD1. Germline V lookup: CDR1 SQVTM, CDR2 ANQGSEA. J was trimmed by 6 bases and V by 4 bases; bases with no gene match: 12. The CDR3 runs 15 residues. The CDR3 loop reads CSVAGRTGMMDTQYF. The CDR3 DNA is TGCAGCGTTGCGGGCCGGACAGGGATGATGGATACGCAGTATTTT.

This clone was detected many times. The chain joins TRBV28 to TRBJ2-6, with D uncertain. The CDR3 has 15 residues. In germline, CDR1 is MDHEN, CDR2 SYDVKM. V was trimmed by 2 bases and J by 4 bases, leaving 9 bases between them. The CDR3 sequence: CASSLGPEGANVLTF. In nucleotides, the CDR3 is TGTGCCAGCAGTTTAGGGCCGGAGGGGGCCAACGTCCTGACTTTC.

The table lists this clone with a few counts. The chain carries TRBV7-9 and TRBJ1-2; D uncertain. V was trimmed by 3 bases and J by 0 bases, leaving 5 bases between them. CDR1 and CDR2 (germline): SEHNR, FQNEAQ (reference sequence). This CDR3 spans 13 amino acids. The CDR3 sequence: CASSFPSNYGYTF. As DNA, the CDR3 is TGTGCCAGCAGCTTTCCATCTAACTATGGCTACACCTTC.

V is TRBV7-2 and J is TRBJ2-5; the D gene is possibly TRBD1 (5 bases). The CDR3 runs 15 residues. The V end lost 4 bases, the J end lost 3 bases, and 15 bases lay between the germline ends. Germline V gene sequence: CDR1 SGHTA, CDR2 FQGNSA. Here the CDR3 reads CASSSGQVWEETQYF. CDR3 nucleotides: TGTGCCAGCAGCTCAGGGCAGGTCTGGGAAGAGACCCAGTACTTC.

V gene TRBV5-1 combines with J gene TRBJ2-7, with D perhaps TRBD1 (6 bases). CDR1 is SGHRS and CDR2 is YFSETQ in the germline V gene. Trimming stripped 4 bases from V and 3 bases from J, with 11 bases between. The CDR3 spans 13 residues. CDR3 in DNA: TGCGCCAGCAGCCGAGAACAGGGCTACGAGCAGTACTTC. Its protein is CASSREQGYEQYF.

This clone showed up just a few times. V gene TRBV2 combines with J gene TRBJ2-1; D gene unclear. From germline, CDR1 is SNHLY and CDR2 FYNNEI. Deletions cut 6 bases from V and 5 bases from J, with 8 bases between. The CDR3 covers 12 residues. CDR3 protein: CASSDNHNEQFF. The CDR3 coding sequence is TGTGCCAGCAGCGACAACCACAATGAGCAGTTCTTC. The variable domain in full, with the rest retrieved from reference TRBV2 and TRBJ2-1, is EPEVTQTPSHQVTQMGQEVILRCVPISNHLYFYWYRQILGQKVEFLVSFYNNEISEKSEIFDDQFSVERPDGSNFTLKIRSTKLEDSAMYFCASSDNHNEQFFGPGTRLTVL.

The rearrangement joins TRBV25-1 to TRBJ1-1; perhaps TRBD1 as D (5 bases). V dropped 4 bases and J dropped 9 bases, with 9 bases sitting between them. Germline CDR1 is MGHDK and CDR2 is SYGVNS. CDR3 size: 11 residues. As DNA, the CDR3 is TGTGCCAGCAGTGTTCAGGGCAAAGCTTTCTTT. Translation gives CASSVQGKAFF.

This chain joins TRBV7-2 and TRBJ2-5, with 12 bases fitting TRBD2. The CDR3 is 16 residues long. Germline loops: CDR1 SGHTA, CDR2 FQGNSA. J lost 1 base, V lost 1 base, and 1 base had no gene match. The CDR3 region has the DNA TGTGCCAGCAGCTTAGGGGGACTAGCGGGCCAAGAGACCCAGTACTTC. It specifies CASSLGGLAGQETQYF.

CDR3 nucleotides: TGTGCCAGCAGCCGCGGCGGGATGAACACTGAAGCTTTCTTT. It encodes CASSRGGMNTEAFF. This chain joins TRBV28 and TRBJ1-1; unclear D gene. Germline CDR1 and CDR2: MDHEN and SYDVKM. V was pared by 6 bases and J by 0 bases, with 11 bases between. The CDR3 contains 14 residues.

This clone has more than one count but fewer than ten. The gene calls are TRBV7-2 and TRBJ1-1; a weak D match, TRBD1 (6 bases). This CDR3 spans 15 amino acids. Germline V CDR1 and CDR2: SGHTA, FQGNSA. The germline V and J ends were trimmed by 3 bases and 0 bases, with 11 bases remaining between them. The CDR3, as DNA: TGTGCCAGCAGCTTCCAAACAGGGTTGAACACTGAAGCTTTCTTT. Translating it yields CASSFQTGLNTEAFF. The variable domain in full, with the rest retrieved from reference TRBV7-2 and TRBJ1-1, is GAGVSQSPSNKVTEKGKDVELRCDPISGHTALYWYRQSLGQGLEFLIYFQGNSAPDKSGLPSDRFSAERTGGSVSTLTIQRTQQEDSAVYLCASSFQTGLNTEAFFGQGTRLTVV.

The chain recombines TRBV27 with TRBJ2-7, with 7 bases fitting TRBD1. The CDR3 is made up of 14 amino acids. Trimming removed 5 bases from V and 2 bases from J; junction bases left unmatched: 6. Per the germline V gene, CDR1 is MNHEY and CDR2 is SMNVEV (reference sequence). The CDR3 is CASSPQGVTYEQYF. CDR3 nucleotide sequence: TGTGCCAGCAGTCCCCAGGGGGTCACCTACGAGCAGTACTTC.

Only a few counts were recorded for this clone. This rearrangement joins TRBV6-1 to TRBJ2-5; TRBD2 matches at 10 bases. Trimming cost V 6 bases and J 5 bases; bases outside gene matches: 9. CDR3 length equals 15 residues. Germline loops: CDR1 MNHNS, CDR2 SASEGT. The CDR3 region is CASSGSGGALETQYF. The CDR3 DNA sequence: TGTGCCAGCAGCGGGAGCGGGGGGGCTTTGGAGACCCAGTACTTC.

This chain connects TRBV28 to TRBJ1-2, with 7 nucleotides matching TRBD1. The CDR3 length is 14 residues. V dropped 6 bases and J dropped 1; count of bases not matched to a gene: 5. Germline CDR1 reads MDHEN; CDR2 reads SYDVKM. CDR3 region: CASRTGQLNYGYTF. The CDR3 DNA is TGTGCCAGCAGAACGGGACAGCTTAACTATGGCTACACCTTC.

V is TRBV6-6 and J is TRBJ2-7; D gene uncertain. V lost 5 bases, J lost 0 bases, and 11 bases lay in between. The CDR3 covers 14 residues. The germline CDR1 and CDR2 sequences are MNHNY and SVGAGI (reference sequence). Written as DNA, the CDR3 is TGTGCCAGCAGTCCCCGCTCTAGCTCCTACGAGCAGTACTTC. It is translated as CASSPRSSSYEQYF.

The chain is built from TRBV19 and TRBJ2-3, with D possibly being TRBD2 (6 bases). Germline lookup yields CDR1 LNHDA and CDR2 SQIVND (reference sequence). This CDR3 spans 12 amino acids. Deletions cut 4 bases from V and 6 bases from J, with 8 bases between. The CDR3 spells CASSNGGDTQYF. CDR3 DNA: TGTGCCAGTAGTAATGGAGGGGATACGCAGTATTTT.

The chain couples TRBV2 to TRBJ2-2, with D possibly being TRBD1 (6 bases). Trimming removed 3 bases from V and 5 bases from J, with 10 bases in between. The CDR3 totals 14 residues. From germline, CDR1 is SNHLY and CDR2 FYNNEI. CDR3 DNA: TGTGCCAGCAGTGACAACAGGGTTACCGGGGAGCTGTTTTTT. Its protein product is CASSDNRVTGELFF.

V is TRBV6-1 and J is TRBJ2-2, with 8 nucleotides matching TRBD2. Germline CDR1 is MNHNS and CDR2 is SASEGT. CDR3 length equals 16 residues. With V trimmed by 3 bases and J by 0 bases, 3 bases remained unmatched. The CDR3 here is CASSETSDPNTGELFF. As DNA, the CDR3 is TGTGCCAGCAGTGAGACTAGCGACCCGAACACCGGGGAGCTGTTTTTT.

CDR3 nucleotides: TGTGCCTGGAGTGTACGGAGGGAACAGTACTTC. This codes for CAWSVRREQYF. The chain is built from TRBV30 and TRBJ2-7; D perhaps matches TRBD2 (6 bases). The CDR3 extends over 11 amino acids. V was shortened by 0 bases and J by 10 bases, with 10 bases between the two germline ends. From germline, CDR1 is GTSNPN and CDR2 SVGIG (reference sequence).